These 5 T cell receptor beta chains originate from one sample sequenced in a study of early T cells in non-severe SARS-CoV-2 infection. TCRdb reprocessed the 5' RACE reads via MiXCR and lists one record per CDR3 protein. The sample lists some 22,000 distinct CDR3 sequences, around 4% seen once, with roughly 1.6% in the top ten. Sequenced: whole blood. The receptor set was obtained from an adult who was a healthcare worker with PCR-confirmed SARS-CoV-2 infection or an uninfected control (not recorded which).

This clonotype has at least ten counts. The chain couples TRBV7-8 to TRBJ2-1; D call uncertain. The length of the CDR3 is 14 residues. V gave up 7 bases and J gave up 0 bases, with 10 bases separating them. The germline V gene encodes CDR1 SGHVS and CDR2 FQNEAQ. CDR3 sequence reads: CASMGRSSYNEQFF. The CDR3 region has the DNA TGTGCCAGCATGGGTAGGAGCTCCTACAATGAGCAGTTCTTC.

This clonotype has a count of ten or more. The gene calls are TRBV2 and TRBJ1-1; D not certain. CDR1 is SNHLY, CDR2 FYNNEI, per germline. Trimming shortened V by 5 bases and J by 3 bases, and 16 bases separated the two germline ends. This CDR3 contains 15 residues. Here the CDR3 DNA reads TGTGCCAGCAGTACCGGGTTGGGAACCGACACTGAAGCTTTCTTT. Its protein is CASSTGLGTDTEAFF.

This clonotype was detected a few times. J is TRBJ1-2 and V is TRBV7-2; D call uncertain. Per germline, CDR1 SGHTA and CDR2 FQGNSA. Trimming removed 1 base at V and 4 bases at J, with 10 bases between. The CDR3 covers 14 residues. Here the CDR3 reads CASSLVAETYGYTF. The DNA of the CDR3 is TGTGCCAGCAGCTTAGTGGCAGAGACCTATGGCTACACCTTC.

This clonotype was counted ten times or more. This chain links TRBV30 with TRBJ2-6, with D possibly called TRBD1 or TRBD2 (5 bases each). Germline values: CDR1 GTSNPN, CDR2 SVGIG (reference sequence). The CDR3 runs to 18 residues. Trimming took 2 bases from V and 1 from J, leaving 18 bases between them. The CDR3 sequence: CAWSRRQGAWSGANVLTF. The CDR3, as DNA: TGTGCCTGGAGTAGGAGGCAGGGCGCCTGGTCTGGGGCCAACGTCCTGACTTTC.

The rearrangement links TRBV3-1 to TRBJ2-3, with 13 bases matching TRBD2. This CDR3 contains 15 residues. Germline CDR1 and CDR2: LGHDT and YNNKEL (reference sequence). J lost 7 bases, V lost 1 base, and 2 bases had no gene match. CDR3 bases: TGTGCCAGCAGCCAAGGACTAGCGGGGGGAAATACGCAGTATTTT. It translates to CASSQGLAGGNTQYF.